Below, 31 T cell receptor beta chains from the same sample are listed, as sequenced in a study of cytomegalovirus exposure and HLA in healthy donors (dated by TCRdb to 2016 to 2017). Receptor amplification or capture employed the immunoSEQ multiplex PCR assay. A mixture of 60 forward primers for TCR Vbeta segments and 13 reverse primers for TCR Jbeta segments was used in the multiplex PCR. The source is immuneACCESS, and TCRdb retained only in-frame sequences with V and J called. Part of the clones is not carried over; for the studies checked, unresolved V genes explain less than half of this, and the remainder is unexplained. The sample contains approximately 250,000 clones, roughly 84% of them found a single time. The ten largest clones capture 0.24% of the sample. The specimen was PBMCs. The receptors come from a girl between 2 and 10 years old in good health and CMV-seronegative.

The V and J genes are TRBV29-1 and TRBJ2-4, with 7 bases identical to TRBD2. With V trimmed by 5 bases and J by 8 bases, 15 bases remained unmatched. There are 15 residues in the CDR3. Germline V gene lookup returns CDR1 SQVTM and CDR2 ANQGSEA. In nucleotides, the CDR3 is TGCAGCGTTACAAGCCCCGGCGGAGGGAGGGACATTCAGTACTTC. This sequence encodes CSVTSPGGGRDIQYF.

About this clone itself: Other nucleotide sequences from this sample produce the same CDR3. The chain recombines TRBV5-1 with TRBJ1-1; no definite D call. The CDR3 has 13 residues. The germline V and J ends were trimmed by 2 bases and 3 bases, with 8 bases remaining between them. Germline V gives CDR1 SGHRS, CDR2 YFSETQ. CDR3 nucleotide sequence: TGCGCCAGCAGCTTAACCGGGGACACTGAAGCTTTCTTT. It encodes CASSLTGDTEAFF.

This rearrangement joins TRBV25-1 to TRBJ1-5, with D tentatively TRBD1 (6 bases). Deletions cut 2 bases from V and 4 bases from J, with 9 bases between. CDR1 is MGHDK and CDR2 is SYGVNS in the germline V gene. The CDR3 covers 14 residues. The CDR3 here is CASSETGLNQPQHF. CDR3 nucleotide sequence: TGTGCCAGCAGTGAAACAGGGTTGAATCAGCCCCAGCATTTT.

The chain uses TRBV6-6 and TRBJ1-5, with unresolved D. V lost 2 bases, J lost 0 bases, and 11 bases lay in between. The CDR3 spans 16 residues. Germline V gives CDR1 MNHNY, CDR2 SVGAGI (reference sequence). The CDR3 loop reads CASSYANRASNQPQHF. The CDR3 coding sequence is TGTGCCAGCAGTTACGCCAACAGAGCTAGCAATCAGCCCCAGCATTTT.

CDR3 DNA: TGTGCCAGCAGCAAAAAAAGGACAGGGAGTGGATCACCCCTCCACTTT. The encoded protein is CASSKKRTGSGSPLHF. The chain couples TRBV21-1 to TRBJ1-6; the table's TRBD1 call for D was not verified on the DNA. TRBV21-1 is tagged as a pseudogene. The CDR3 is 16 amino acids.

The chain carries TRBV5-1 and TRBJ2-1; 12 positions agree with TRBD2. CDR1 is SGHRS and CDR2 is YFSETQ in the germline V gene. The CDR3 is 15 amino acids. V gave up 3 bases and J gave up 5 bases; unmatched junction bases: 3. The CDR3 region is CASSWTSGMHNEQFF. The CDR3 region has the DNA TGCGCCAGCAGCTGGACTAGCGGGATGCACAATGAGCAGTTCTTC.

V gene TRBV20-1 combines with J gene TRBJ2-7, with D perhaps matching TRBD1 (5 bases). Germline CDR1 DFQATT, CDR2 SNEGSKA (reference sequence). V was pared by 6 bases and J by 3 bases, with 9 bases between. This CDR3 spans 11 amino acids. The CDR3: CSAPDSYEQYF. The CDR3 nucleotides are TGCAGTGCCCCAGACAGCTACGAGCAGTACTTC.

The J gene is TRBJ1-4, the V gene TRBV29-1; TRBD1 matches 9 bases. CDR1 and CDR2 from the germline V gene are SQVTM and ANQGSEA. The length of the CDR3 is 13 residues. V gave up 7 bases and J gave up 7 bases; unmatched junction bases: 7. CDR3 nucleotides: TGCAGCGCCGGACAGGGGAGGAGTGAAAAACTGTTTTTT. Protein sequence: CSAGQGRSEKLFF.

This chain joins TRBV18 and TRBJ2-3; maybe TRBD1 (6 bases). The V gene's germline CDR1 is KGHSH and CDR2 LQKENI. The CDR3 is 13 residues long. The V gene lost 9 bases and the J gene lost 1 base, with 11 bases spanning the gap. The chain's CDR3 is CASPGEGTDTQYF. CDR3 nucleotides: TGTGCCAGTCCAGGGGAAGGCACAGATACGCAGTATTTT.

V is TRBV19 and J is TRBJ2-3, with TRBD1 matching 9 bases. The CDR3 runs to 15 residues. Germline CDR1 reads LNHDA; CDR2 reads SQIVND (reference sequence). V was clipped by 10 bases and J by 4 bases; unmatched bases: 12. In DNA form, the CDR3 reads TGTGCCACCAACCCAGACAGGGGGTCCGCAGATACGCAGTATTTT. Translated: CATNPDRGSADTQYF. Combining the CDR3 with reference TRBV19 and TRBJ2-3 gives the whole variable domain DGGITQSPKYLFRKEGQNVTLSCEQNLNHDAMYWYRQDPGQGLRLIYYSQIVNDFQKGDIAEGYSVSREKKESFPLTVTSAQKNPTAFYLCATNPDRGSADTQYFGPGTRLTVL.

This clone was seen a single time. The genes are TRBV7-6 and TRBJ2-7; 8 nucleotides align to TRBD1. There are 14 residues in the CDR3. The germline V gene has CDR1 SGHVS and CDR2 FNYEAQ. Germline trimming cut 5 bases from V and 6 bases from J; bases unmatched to any gene: 9. The CDR3 DNA sequence: TGTGCCAGCAGCGCAAATTTGGACAGGGTCGAGCAGTACTTC. It encodes CASSANLDRVEQYF. Together with reference TRBV7-6 and TRBJ2-7, the CDR3 gives the full variable domain: GAGVSQSPRYKVTKRGQDVALRCDPISGHVSLYWYRQALGQGPEFLTYFNYEAQQDKSGLPNDRFSAERPEGSISTLTIQRTEQRDSAMYRCASSANLDRVEQYFGPGTRLTVT.

There are a few counts of this clone. The rearrangement uses TRBV2 and TRBJ1-2; possible D gene TRBD1, 5 bases. V shed 10 bases and J shed 8 bases, with 11 bases lying between them. Germline assignment: CDR1 SNHLY and CDR2 FYNNEI. The CDR3 totals 10 residues. This chain's CDR3 is CAILGRGYTF. The CDR3, as DNA: TGTGCCATTCTGGGGCGAGGCTACACCTTC.

The CDR3 DNA reads TGTGCCAGCAGTACGACAGGGCGTAATGAGCAGTTCTTC. The encoded protein is CASSTTGRNEQFF. This chain links TRBV27 with TRBJ2-1; 7 positions match TRBD1. This CDR3 comprises 13 residues. The junction had 5 bases not matched to a gene; V was cut back by 5 bases and J by 7 bases. The germline V gene has CDR1 MNHEY and CDR2 SMNVEV (reference sequence).

This clone has just one count. The chain carries TRBV19 and TRBJ2-1, with 7 bases that match TRBD2. The CDR3 is 18 amino acids. Germline V gives CDR1 LNHDA, CDR2 SQIVND (reference sequence). V dropped 2 bases and J dropped 1; count of bases not matched to a gene: 11. CDR3 loop: CASSIIASGTKSYNEQFF. CDR3 coding DNA: TGTGCCAGTAGTATAATAGCTAGCGGTACGAAGTCCTACAATGAGCAGTTCTTC.

The chain carries TRBV4-1 and TRBJ2-5; tentatively, D is TRBD2 (6 bases). Germline V gene lookup returns CDR1 MGHRA and CDR2 YSYEKL. V was shortened by 4 bases and J by 0 bases, with 9 bases between the two germline ends. The CDR3 is 14 residues long. The CDR3 bases are TGCGCCAGCAGCCCCAGACTAGACCAAGAGACCCAGTACTTC. Encoded protein: CASSPRLDQETQYF.

The J gene is TRBJ2-1, the V gene TRBV5-1; possibly TRBD1 for D (6 bases). Trimming shortened V by 4 bases and J by 0 bases, and 14 bases separated the two germline ends. Germline assignment: CDR1 SGHRS and CDR2 YFSETQ. The CDR3 runs 16 residues. CDR3 residues: CASSQATGASYNEQFF. The CDR3 coding sequence is TGCGCCAGCAGCCAGGCGACAGGAGCCTCCTACAATGAGCAGTTCTTC.

The chain employs TRBV29-1 and TRBJ2-5; possibly TRBD1 for D (6 bases). The end of the DNA fits TRBJ2-7 better, so the J call may be wrong. Germline-derived CDR1 and CDR2 are SQVTM and ANQGSEA. The CDR3 sequence is 13 residues long. CDR3 nucleotides: TGCAGCGTCCGAACAGGGCTCGGGTACGAGCAGTACTTC. Encoded protein: CSVRTGLGYEQYF.

This clone was counted only a few times. V gene TRBV6-1 combines with J gene TRBJ1-1; no clear D. The germline V gene has CDR1 MNHNS and CDR2 SASEGT. Trimming stripped 4 bases from V and 4 bases from J, with 4 bases between. CDR3 length: 11 residues. CDR3 region: CASSAVTEAFF. The DNA for the CDR3 is TGTGCCAGCAGTGCGGTCACTGAAGCTTTCTTT.

V gene TRBV5-8 combines with J gene TRBJ2-1; D is perhaps TRBD2 (6 bases). The CDR3 is 14 amino acids. Looked up from germline, CDR1 is SGHTS and CDR2 is YDEGEE. V gave up 4 bases and J gave up 9 bases, with 17 bases separating them. The CDR3 DNA reads TGTGCCAGCAGCCCTGGAGGGGAAGAAGGTGAGCAGTTCTTC. This encodes CASSPGGEEGEQFF.

The chain is built from TRBV25-1 and TRBJ2-1, with 7 bases that match TRBD1. Germline V CDR1 and CDR2: MGHDK, SYGVNS. Trimming at V came to 3 bases and at J to 1 base, leaving 9 bases not matched to a gene. The CDR3 is made up of 17 amino acids. The CDR3 DNA sequence: TGTGCCAGCAGTGACTTAGGGGGCACGACGTCCTACAATGAGCAGTTCTTC. It translates to CASSDLGGTTSYNEQFF.

The gene calls are TRBV7-8 and TRBJ2-5; TRBD2 agrees at 9 bases. V shed 3 bases and J 2 bases; nucleotides not matched to a gene: 1. Germline CDR1 SGHVS, CDR2 FQNEAQ. This CDR3 has 14 residues. CDR3 nucleotide sequence: TGTGCCAGCAGCTTTCTAGCGGGGCAAGAGACCCAGTACTTC. Its translation: CASSFLAGQETQYF.

J is TRBJ2-2 and V is TRBV7-9; D uncertain. Germline CDR1 and CDR2: SEHNR and FQNEAQ (reference sequence). This CDR3 region has 12 residues. Trimming shortened V by 5 bases and J by 2 bases, and 3 bases separated the two germline ends. CDR3 nucleotides: TGTGCCAGCAGCCCTAACACCGGGGAGCTGTTTTTT. Its protein product is CASSPNTGELFF.

This clone was seen a few times. This chain links TRBV30 with TRBJ2-7; TRBD2 agrees at 13 bases. Germline CDR1 reads GTSNPN; CDR2 reads SVGIG (reference sequence). CDR3 length: 18 amino acids. The V and J ends lost 3 bases and 0 bases, in that order; junction bases with no gene match: 11. The CDR3 bases are TGTGCCTGGAGCCATACCCGGACTAGCGGGGGTAGCTCCTACGAGCAGTACTTC. This translates into CAWSHTRTSGGSSYEQYF.

The chain joins TRBV19 to TRBJ2-5, with D possibly being TRBD2 (7 bases). The CDR3 loop spans 15 amino acids. The V and J ends lost 3 bases and 5 bases respectively, with 16 bases between them. CDR1 LNHDA and CDR2 SQIVND come from the germline V gene (reference sequence). CDR3 DNA sequence: TGTGCCAGTAGTATTGGGGGGGCCGGAGGGGAGACCCAGTACTTC. Translated, it gives CASSIGGAGGETQYF.

This chain joins TRBV29-1 and TRBJ2-7; the match to TRBD1 covers 7 bases. V dropped 3 bases and J dropped 6; count of bases not matched to a gene: 11. Germline values: CDR1 SQVTM, CDR2 ANQGSEA. The CDR3 runs to 14 residues. CDR3 sequence: CSVEFSRTGTEQYF. The CDR3 coding sequence is TGCAGCGTTGAGTTCTCGAGGACAGGCACCGAGCAGTACTTC.

Here the CDR3 DNA reads TGTGCCAGCAGTACGACTAGCGGAGAGACCCAGTACTTC. Its protein is CASSTTSGETQYF. V is TRBV6-6 and J is TRBJ2-5; 9 bases are shared with TRBD2. V gave up 5 bases and J gave up 4 bases; unmatched junction bases: 2. This CDR3 contains 13 residues. Looked up from germline, CDR1 is MNHNY and CDR2 is SVGAGI (reference sequence).

V usage is TRBV2 and J usage is TRBJ2-5; 8 positions agree with TRBD2. From germline, CDR1 is SNHLY and CDR2 FYNNEI. This CDR3 contains 14 residues. Trimming took 6 bases from V and 2 from J; bases not matched to a gene: 5. CDR3 DNA sequence: TGTGCCAGCAGCGTAACTAGCGGTCAAGAGACCCAGTACTTC. Translation gives CASSVTSGQETQYF.

The chain is built from TRBV11-2 and TRBJ2-3; TRBD1 aligns across 9 bases. With 5 bases clipped from V and 6 bases from J, the junction kept 15 bases outside the gene matches. The CDR3 runs 17 residues. Germline assignment: CDR1 SGHAT and CDR2 FQNNGV. CDR3 bases: TGTGCCAGCAGCCCTGGATCGTGGGGACAGGGTCTTGATACGCAGTATTTT. This sequence encodes CASSPGSWGQGLDTQYF.

A remark on this clone: This CDR3 is also generated by other DNA sequences in the sample. This sequence joins TRBV27 and TRBJ2-7; the D gene is possibly TRBD2 (8 bases). The CDR3 has 15 residues. CDR1 is MNHEY and CDR2 is SMNVEV in the germline V gene (reference sequence). Between the trimmed V and J ends, which lost 5 bases and 4 bases, there was a span of 18 bases. The CDR3 DNA reads TGTGCCAGCAGTCTCGGACTAGCAGGGGGGTACGAGCAGTACTTC. Protein: CASSLGLAGGYEQYF.

CDR3 loop: CASSFIENTGELFF. The CDR3 DNA follows: TGTGCCAGCAGCTTTATAGAGAACACCGGGGAGCTGTTTTTT. V is TRBV11-3 and J is TRBJ2-2; no firm D call. Looked up from germline, CDR1 is SGHNT and CDR2 is YENEEA. Trimming removed 3 bases at V and 1 base at J, with 6 bases between. The CDR3 is made up of 14 amino acids.

This clone was found once. The V call is TRBV10-1, the J call TRBJ2-5, with a possible D match to TRBD2 (6 bases). V lost 3 bases and J lost 4, with 18 bases in between. Germline assignment: CDR1 WNHNN and CDR2 SYGVQD (reference sequence). This CDR3 comprises 16 residues. This chain's CDR3 is CASSDAFYGGRETQYF. Here the CDR3 DNA reads TGCGCCAGCAGTGATGCGTTTTACGGGGGACGAGAGACCCAGTACTTC.